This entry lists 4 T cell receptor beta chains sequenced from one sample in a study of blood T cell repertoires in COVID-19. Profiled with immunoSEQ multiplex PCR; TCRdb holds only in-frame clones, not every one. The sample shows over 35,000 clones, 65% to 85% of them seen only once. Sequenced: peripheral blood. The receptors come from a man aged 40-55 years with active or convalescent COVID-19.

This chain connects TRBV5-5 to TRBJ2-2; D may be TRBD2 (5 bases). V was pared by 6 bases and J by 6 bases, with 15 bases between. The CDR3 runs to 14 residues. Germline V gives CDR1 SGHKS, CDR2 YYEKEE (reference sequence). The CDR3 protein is CASNRRVSPGELFF. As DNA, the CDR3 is TGTGCCAGCAATAGGCGGGTTAGTCCCGGGGAGCTGTTTTTT.

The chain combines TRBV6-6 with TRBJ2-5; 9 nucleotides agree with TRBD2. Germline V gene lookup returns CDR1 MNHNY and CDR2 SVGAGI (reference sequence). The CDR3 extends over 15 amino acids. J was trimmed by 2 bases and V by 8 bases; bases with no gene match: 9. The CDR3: CASGRAGGPQETQYF. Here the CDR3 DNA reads TGTGCCAGCGGGCGAGCGGGGGGACCTCAAGAGACCCAGTACTTC.

DNA for the CDR3: TGCGCCAGCACCCGGACAGGAGTAGGATACGAGCAGTACTTC. It encodes CASTRTGVGYEQYF. The genes are TRBV5-1 and TRBJ2-7, with 7 bases aligning to TRBD1. CDR1 SGHRS and CDR2 YFSETQ come from the germline V gene. The CDR3 totals 14 residues. V dropped 6 bases and J dropped 4; count of bases not matched to a gene: 10.

Written as DNA, the CDR3 is TGTGCCAGCAGCTCCGACAGGGGAGGGTCCTACAATGAGCAGTTCTTC. Encoded protein: CASSSDRGGSYNEQFF. The rearrangement uses TRBV13 and TRBJ2-1, with D tentatively TRBD1 (8 bases). V was trimmed by 4 bases and J by 1 base, leaving 14 bases between them. The CDR3 is 16 amino acids. CDR1 is PRHDT, CDR2 FYEKMQ, per germline (reference sequence).